The 28 T cell receptor beta chains below come from one sample, sequenced in a study of T cells in narcolepsy. The method was immunoSEQ multiplex PCR; TCRdb's version includes in-frame clones alone and lacks a portion of them. The sample consists of around 25,000 clones, about 80% of them appearing once. Sequencing was carried out using CD45RA- memory CD4+ T cells from PBMCs. These receptors were taken from a human donor with narcolepsy.

CDR3 sequence: CASGDSHTEAFF. DNA of the CDR3: TGTGCCAGCGGGGACAGTCACACTGAAGCTTTCTTT. The V and J genes are TRBV2 and TRBJ1-1; 7 positions match TRBD1. CDR1 is SNHLY, CDR2 FYNNEI, per germline. This CDR3 spans 12 amino acids. V was pared by 8 bases and J by 3 bases, with 3 bases of the junction left unmatched.

The chain carries TRBV7-2 and TRBJ1-1; perhaps TRBD1 as D (6 bases). CDR3 length: 13 amino acids. V shed 1 base and J shed 11 bases, with 14 bases lying between them. Germline CDR1 and CDR2: SGHTA and FQGNSA. Here the CDR3 DNA reads TGTGCCAGCAGCTTAGACCCCAGTCAGGGGGCTTTCTTT. As protein: CASSLDPSQGAFF.

This chain uses TRBV10-2 with TRBJ2-7, with 9 bases identical to TRBD1. V trimming: 7 bases; J trimming: 2 bases; junction bases outside the gene matches: 9. The CDR3 runs to 15 residues. CDR1 and CDR2 (germline): WSHSY, SAAADI. CDR3 coding DNA: TGCGCCAGCATCAAGACAGGGGGGCTACCCTACGAGCAGTACTTC. As protein: CASIKTGGLPYEQYF.

The V and J genes are TRBV10-1 and TRBJ2-3; D is perhaps TRBD1 or TRBD2 (5 bases each). Germline V CDR1 and CDR2: WNHNN, SYGVQD (reference sequence). CDR3 size: 16 residues. Trimming stripped 3 bases from V and 0 bases from J, with 13 bases between. The CDR3 loop is CASSDRDVASTDTQYF. DNA for the CDR3: TGCGCCAGCAGTGACCGGGACGTCGCGAGCACAGATACGCAGTATTTT.

The chain carries TRBV7-2 and TRBJ1-1; a weak D match, TRBD1 (5 bases). The CDR3 is 14 amino acids. V lost 0 bases, J lost 6 bases, and 11 bases lay in between. Per germline, CDR1 SGHTA and CDR2 FQGNSA. The CDR3 region is CASSLAGGFAEAFF. The CDR3 nucleotides read TGTGCCAGCAGCTTAGCGGGGGGGTTCGCTGAAGCTTTCTTT.

CDR3 amino acids: CASSERLAAAGKETQYF. The CDR3 nucleotides are TGTGCCAGCAGTGAAAGGCTAGCGGCAGCGGGTAAAGAGACCCAGTACTTC. V and J are TRBV6-1 and TRBJ2-5; 7 positions match TRBD2. CDR3 length: 17 residues. CDR1 is MNHNS and CDR2 is SASEGT in the germline V gene. The V segment lost 2 bases and the J segment 3 bases; nucleotides outside the gene matches: 12.

The chain couples TRBV28 to TRBJ1-1; 9 positions agree with TRBD1. Trimming at V came to 5 bases and at J to 5 bases, leaving 9 bases not matched to a gene. The CDR3 runs to 15 residues. Per germline, CDR1 MDHEN and CDR2 SYDVKM. CDR3 in amino acids: CASSRTGTGFTEAFF. CDR3 coding DNA: TGTGCCAGCAGTCGCACCGGGACAGGGTTTACTGAAGCTTTCTTT.

The CDR3 region is CASSFTGTSGYNEQFF. As DNA, the CDR3 is TGCGCCAGCAGTTTTACCGGGACTAGCGGCTACAATGAGCAGTTCTTC. V gene TRBV5-1 combines with J gene TRBJ2-1; the match to TRBD2 covers 11 bases. Germline CDR1 is SGHRS and CDR2 is YFSETQ. V lost 5 bases, J lost 3 bases, and 7 bases stayed unmatched. The CDR3 is 16 residues long.

This chain links TRBV5-8 with TRBJ2-3; possibly TRBD1 for D (5 bases). The CDR3 totals 13 residues. Trimming removed 3 bases at V and 10 bases at J, with 15 bases between. Germline assignment: CDR1 SGHTS and CDR2 YDEGEE. CDR3 DNA sequence: TGTGCCAGCAGCTCGGACGGCAGGGATTCGCAGTATTTT. Residues: CASSSDGRDSQYF.

The chain couples TRBV7-2 to TRBJ1-2; possibly TRBD1 for D (6 bases). Trimming stripped 5 bases from V and 3 bases from J, with 10 bases between. CDR3 length equals 13 residues. Germline V gives CDR1 SGHTA, CDR2 FQGNSA. The CDR3 is CASSPDSYYGYTF. The CDR3 region has the DNA TGTGCCAGCAGCCCGGACAGCTACTATGGCTACACCTTC.

This clone was observed once. Written as DNA, the CDR3 is TGTGCCAGCAGTTACTCGTCAGGGGGACAAGAGACCCAGTACTTC. Translating gives CASSYSSGGQETQYF. The chain carries TRBV6-5 and TRBJ2-5; 7 bases map to TRBD1. V shed 0 bases and J 2 bases; nucleotides not matched to a gene: 3. Germline V gene data show CDR1 as MNHEY and CDR2 as SVGAGI. The CDR3 spans 15 residues.

V is TRBV6-1 and J is TRBJ1-4; D remains unclear. The V and J ends lost 9 bases and 8 bases respectively, with 10 bases between them. Per germline, CDR1 MNHNS and CDR2 SASEGT. The CDR3 is 11 amino acids. The CDR3: CASPGGEKLFF. The CDR3, as DNA: TGTGCCAGTCCGGGAGGGGAAAAACTGTTTTTT.

The chain recombines TRBV4-1 with TRBJ1-3; maybe TRBD1 (6 bases). The CDR3 spans 16 residues. V shed 3 bases and J shed 4 bases, with 16 bases lying between them. Germline values: CDR1 MGHRA, CDR2 YSYEKL. CDR3 nucleotide sequence: TGCGCCAGCAGCCATTTTGCCAGGGGTAGCGGAAACACCATATATTTT. It is translated as CASSHFARGSGNTIYF.

The rearrangement joins TRBV18 to TRBJ2-2; D might be TRBD2 (5 bases). Germline CDR1 KGHSH, CDR2 LQKENI. V lost 2 bases and J 7 bases, leaving 11 bases between the germline ends. The CDR3 is made up of 14 amino acids. CDR3 sequence: CASSPRTLGGELFF. The DNA for the CDR3 is TGTGCCAGCTCACCAAGGACTCTCGGCGGGGAGCTGTTTTTT. The variable domain in full, completed from reference TRBV18 and TRBJ2-2, reads NAGVMQNPRHLVRRRGQEARLRCSPMKGHSHVYWYRQLPEEGLKFMVYLQKENIIDESGMPKERFSAEFPKEGPSILRIQQVVRGDSAAYFCASSPRTLGGELFFGEGSRLTVL.

The chain employs TRBV5-4 and TRBJ2-7; the match to TRBD2 covers 14 bases. With 0 bases clipped from V and 8 bases from J, the junction kept 13 bases outside the gene matches. CDR3 length: 18 residues. Germline V CDR1 and CDR2: SGHNT, YYREEE (reference sequence). In DNA, the CDR3 is TGTGCCAGCAGCTTGGCCCGGGGACTAGCGGGGGTGGAAGACCAGCAGTACTTC. Its protein product is CASSLARGLAGVEDQQYF. The entire variable domain, with the rest obtained from reference TRBV5-4 and TRBJ2-7, is as follows: ETGVTQSPTHLIKTRGQQVTLRCSSQSGHNTVSWYQQALGQGPQFIFQYYREEENGRGNFPPRFSGLQFPNYSSELNVNALELDDSALYLCASSLARGLAGVEDQQYFGPGTRLTVT.

The chain couples TRBV29-1 to TRBJ1-4; possibly TRBD1 for D (5 bases). V was cut by 7 bases and J by 11 bases, with 20 bases left in between. The V gene's germline CDR1 is SQVTM and CDR2 ANQGSEA. This CDR3 contains 13 residues. In nucleotides, the CDR3 is TGCAGCGCTTCCGGGGCCCTAGTGGAGAAACTGTTTTTT. It yields the protein CSASGALVEKLFF.

This rearrangement joins TRBV28 to TRBJ2-2; a possible D gene is TRBD2 (5 bases). The ends were cut back, 7 bases at V and 4 bases at J, with 16 bases in the middle. This CDR3 is built from 15 residues. Germline assignment: CDR1 MDHEN and CDR2 SYDVKM. The CDR3 is CASIAISGPTGELFF. The CDR3 DNA reads TGTGCCAGCATTGCCATAAGCGGACCCACCGGGGAGCTGTTTTTT.

The chain combines TRBV5-8 with TRBJ1-2; D uncertain. This CDR3 has 12 amino acids. Per germline, CDR1 SGHTS and CDR2 YDEGEE. Trimming pared 4 bases from V and 8 bases from J, leaving 12 bases between. The CDR3 DNA reads TGTGCCAGCAGCCCGAGAGCTGGCGGCTACACCTTC. Amino acid sequence: CASSPRAGGYTF. Full variable domain (rest looked up from reference TRBV5-8 and TRBJ1-2): EAGVTQSPTHLIKTRGQQATLRCSPISGHTSVYWYQQALGLGLQFLLWYDEGEERNRGNFPPRFSGRQFPNYSSELNVNALELEDSALYLCASSPRAGGYTFGSGTRLTVV.

The chain combines TRBV7-2 with TRBJ1-2; D is possibly TRBD1 (6 bases). The CDR3 contains 17 residues. Germline-derived CDR1 and CDR2 are SGHTA and FQGNSA. V was trimmed by 5 bases and J by 5 bases, leaving 24 bases between them. CDR3 nucleotides: TGTGCCAGCAGCCGAAGGGGCGGTCCGGGGGACACTTATGGCTACACCTTC. Amino acid sequence: CASSRRGGPGDTYGYTF.

J is TRBJ1-2 and V is TRBV6-1; no definite D call. The germline V and J ends were trimmed by 5 bases and 8 bases, with 9 bases remaining between them. This CDR3 has 11 residues. The germline CDR1 and CDR2 sequences are MNHNS and SASEGT. The CDR3: CASSQYEGYTF. In DNA, the CDR3 is TGTGCCAGCAGTCAATATGAGGGCTACACCTTC.

The V and J genes are TRBV7-2 and TRBJ1-2, with no clear D. The CDR3 spans 14 residues. Germline V gene sequence: CDR1 SGHTA, CDR2 FQGNSA. The V and J ends lost 1 base and 8 bases respectively, with 14 bases between them. The CDR3 spells CASSLGVRDGGYTF. Written as DNA, the CDR3 is TGTGCCAGCAGCTTAGGGGTGAGGGATGGGGGCTACACCTTC.

The V gene is TRBV28, the J gene TRBJ1-3; no definite D call. This CDR3 comprises 13 residues. Per germline, CDR1 MDHEN and CDR2 SYDVKM. V shed 5 bases and J shed 3 bases, with 8 bases lying between them. CDR3 nucleotide sequence: TGTGCCAGCAGTAAGACAAGTGGAAACACCATATATTTT. Translation: CASSKTSGNTIYF.

The genes are TRBV9 and TRBJ2-1, with 14 bases matching TRBD2. V shed 4 bases and J 10 bases; nucleotides not matched to a gene: 7. Germline assignment: CDR1 SGDLS and CDR2 YYNGEE. This CDR3 is 15 amino acids long. In DNA form, the CDR3 reads TGTGCCAGCAGCCCGGGACTAGCGGGAGTTGGGGAGCAGTTCTTC. Residues: CASSPGLAGVGEQFF. Filled out from reference TRBV9 and TRBJ2-1, the complete variable domain reads DSGVTQTPKHLITATGQRVTLRCSPRSGDLSVYWYQQSLDQGLQFLIQYYNGEERAKGNILERFSAQQFPDLHSELNLSSLELGDSALYFCASSPGLAGVGEQFFGPGTRLTVL.

The chain uses TRBV19 and TRBJ1-1; 9 bases map to TRBD1. Germline assignment: CDR1 LNHDA and CDR2 SQIVND (reference sequence). The V gene end was trimmed by 6 bases and the J gene end by 4 bases; junction bases not matched to a gene: 6. The CDR3 extends over 14 amino acids. The CDR3 nucleotides are TGTGCCAGTAGGACAGGGGGGGCAAGCACTGAAGCTTTCTTT. Translated, it gives CASRTGGASTEAFF. Looking up the rest from reference TRBV19 and TRBJ1-1 gives the full variable domain: DGGITQSPKYLFRKEGQNVTLSCEQNLNHDAMYWYRQDPGQGLRLIYYSQIVNDFQKGDIAEGYSVSREKKESFPLTVTSAQKNPTAFYLCASRTGGASTEAFFGQGTRLTVV.

V usage is TRBV6-5 and J usage is TRBJ1-2, with TRBD1 as a possible D gene (5 bases). The germline CDR1 and CDR2 sequences are MNHEY and SVGAGI. CDR3 length: 12 residues. V gave up 5 bases and J gave up 8 bases, with 12 bases separating them. CDR3 region: CASSDRLGGYTF. CDR3 sequence (DNA): TGTGCCAGCAGTGACAGATTAGGAGGCTACACCTTC.

V and J are TRBV14 and TRBJ1-1; TRBD1 aligns across 7 bases. The CDR3 length is 14 residues. J was trimmed by 4 bases and V by 1 base; bases with no gene match: 3. Germline V gives CDR1 SGHDN, CDR2 FVKESK. The CDR3 nucleotides read TGTGCCAGCAGCCAAGGAGGGGGCAGCACTGAAGCTTTCTTT. Translation: CASSQGGGSTEAFF. Based on the CDR3 plus reference TRBV14 and TRBJ1-1, the full variable domain is EAGVTQFPSHSVIEKGQTVTLRCDPISGHDNLYWYRRVMGKEIKFLLHFVKESKQDESGMPNNRFLAERTGGTYSTLKVQPAELEDSGVYFCASSQGGGSTEAFFGQGTRLTVV.

This clone occurred once. The gene calls are TRBV30 and TRBJ1-2, with TRBD1 identical over 12 bases. Germline V gives CDR1 GTSNPN, CDR2 SVGIG (reference sequence). With 1 base clipped from V and 4 bases from J, the junction kept 13 bases outside the gene matches. There are 18 residues in the CDR3. CDR3: CAWSARPGQGAASYGYTF. The DNA for the CDR3 is TGTGCCTGGAGTGCACGACCGGGACAGGGGGCAGCAAGCTATGGCTACACCTTC.

The V and J genes are TRBV6-6 and TRBJ1-5, with D maybe TRBD1 (6 bases). Trimming shortened V by 5 bases and J by 3 bases, and 11 bases separated the two germline ends. The germline CDR1 and CDR2 sequences are MNHNY and SVGAGI (reference sequence). The CDR3 sequence is 14 residues long. The CDR3 spells CASSPGDNNQPQHF. The DNA for the CDR3 is TGTGCCAGCAGTCCCGGGGACAACAATCAGCCCCAGCATTTT.